This T cell receptor beta chain was found in a study of OX40 agonist ivuxolimab in advanced cancers. Overall study: Anti-PD-1, anti-PD-L1 or anti-CTLA-4 therapy given earlier was allowed, and 35% to 50% had some.

Sequencing used immunoSEQ multiplex PCR; TCRdb keeps in-frame clones, though not all of them. This sample has some 25,000 clones, with 80% to 90% found just once. This CDR3 is 14 amino acids long. V was trimmed by 5 bases and J by 6 bases, leaving 13 bases between them. The germline CDR1 and CDR2 sequences are MNHEY and SMNVEV (reference sequence). Points on this clone: What it binds is not known.

Study-wide findings and caveats: Some of the lowest clonal expansion was seen in partial responders at 0.1-3.0 mg/kg.

The starting material was CD4+ or CD8+ T cells sorted from blood, obtained in a trial of the OX40 agonist ivuxolimab. The receptor was derived from an adult with an advanced solid tumor such as melanoma, head and neck, liver or kidney cancer. The genes are TRBV27 and TRBJ2-2; D remains unclear. The CDR3 DNA is TGTGCCAGCAGTCCGGGCCCTAGGCCCGGGGAGCTGTTTTTT. Translating it yields CASSPGPRPGELFF.